The clone carrying this T cell receptor (beta chain) appeared many times. Its antigen is still unknown. Since a much larger clone is just one base distant, this may be a read error. Per the study methods: Clinicopathological groups supplied CDR3 differences that were used to build a distant-metastasis classifier for papillary thyroid cancer. MiXCR reprocessed the PCR reads for TCRdb. In this record, the V and J calls reflect TCRdb's handling and not the investigators' own analysis. The sample lists 30,000 or so clones; less than 25% were seen once. Each patient came to thyroid surgery without any prior treatment (of any kind). The sample is drawn from a study of metastatic and nonmetastatic thyroid tumors. Turning to the study itself: The comparison covered peripheral blood and tumor or nodule tissue in malignant and benign thyroid patients.

Study findings and constraints: When malignant thyroid tumors were compared with benign nodules, TCR beta diversity was reportedly significantly higher in the malignant tumors. This held in both blood and tumor samples.

Sequenced input: blood. The origin of this receptor is a female donor with papillary thyroid cancer or a benign thyroid nodule (not recorded which). Some clones in this sample may be carry-over from other donors' samples.

CDR3 loop: CASRGQGDYGQYF. In DNA, the CDR3 is TGTGCCAGCAGGGGACAGGGGGACTACGGGCAGTACTTC. V usage is TRBV28 and J usage is TRBJ2-7; 11 positions match TRBD1. Germline assignment: CDR1 MDHEN and CDR2 SYDVKM. The CDR3 length is 13 residues.